The next 18 T cell receptor beta chains were all read from a single sample in a study of cytomegalovirus exposure and HLA in healthy donors. PCR used 60 Vbeta primers and 13 Jbeta primers. The repertoire was sequenced with immunoSEQ multiplex PCR; TCRdb's copy has only in-frame clones and lacks some. In the table there are about 87,000 clones, 74% of which are singletons. What was sequenced was PBMCs. These receptors were taken from a young man in good health and CMV-seropositive.

This rearrangement joins TRBV2 to TRBJ2-1, with a weak D call TRBD2 (5 bases). Trimming left V 7 bases short and J 1 base short, with 14 bases between. Germline values: CDR1 SNHLY, CDR2 FYNNEI. CDR3 size: 15 residues. In DNA form, the CDR3 reads TGTGCCAGCACCGAGGGAGCTCCTTCCTACAATGAGCAGTTCTTC. This sequence encodes CASTEGAPSYNEQFF.

J is TRBJ1-3 and V is TRBV9, with 7 nucleotides matching TRBD1. V shed 4 bases and J 4 bases; nucleotides not matched to a gene: 8. Germline CDR1 and CDR2: SGDLS and YYNGEE. The CDR3 loop spans 15 amino acids. DNA for the CDR3: TGTGCCAGCAGCCGTGTCCAGGGGGGCGGAAACACCATATATTTT. This translates into CASSRVQGGGNTIYF.

The sample holds one count of this clone. The chain combines TRBV18 with TRBJ2-7; TRBD2 matches at 7 bases. This CDR3 is 14 amino acids long. V was clipped by 2 bases and J by 6 bases; unmatched bases: 7. CDR1 is KGHSH and CDR2 is LQKENI in the germline V gene. The CDR3 nucleotides are TGTGCCAGCTCACCATTGGGAGGGCTCGGCGAGCAGTACTTC. This sequence encodes CASSPLGGLGEQYF.

The V and J genes are TRBV5-1 and TRBJ2-1; 8 positions agree with TRBD2. This CDR3 is built from 15 residues. Trimming cost V 2 bases and J 8 bases; bases outside gene matches: 9. Germline values: CDR1 SGHRS, CDR2 YFSETQ. CDR3 sequence: CASSFGGDRLDEQFF. CDR3 coding DNA: TGCGCCAGCAGCTTCGGGGGGGACCGTCTGGATGAGCAGTTCTTC.

This clone was seen only a few times. The chain carries TRBV5-1 and TRBJ2-5; 12 nucleotides align to TRBD1. The length of the CDR3 is 16 residues. CDR1 and CDR2 from the germline V gene are SGHRS and YFSETQ. V was pared by 0 bases and J by 5 bases, with 5 bases of the junction left unmatched. The CDR3 protein is CASSLAGTGGGETQYF. The CDR3 region has the DNA TGCGCCAGCAGCTTGGCCGGGACAGGGGGCGGTGAGACCCAGTACTTC.

In its sample, this clone was seen once. The rearrangement links TRBV4-2 to TRBJ2-5, with a possible D match to TRBD2 (6 bases). V was clipped by 3 bases and J by 2 bases, with 16 bases between them. Germline V CDR1 and CDR2: LGHNA, YNFKEQ. The CDR3 runs 16 residues. The CDR3 spells CASSQSGPGLQETQYF. CDR3 in DNA: TGTGCCAGCAGCCAGAGCGGCCCGGGACTTCAAGAGACCCAGTACTTC.

The V call is TRBV10-3, the J call TRBJ1-2; maybe TRBD1 (5 bases). Trimming took off 7 bases at V and 0 bases at J, with 9 bases between the two ends. CDR3 length equals 13 residues. The germline CDR1 and CDR2 sequences are ENHRY and SYGVKD. This chain's CDR3 is CAIKRDSNYGYTF. The CDR3 DNA follows: TGTGCCATCAAGAGGGACTCTAACTATGGCTACACCTTC.

This clone appeared a single time. The rearrangement uses TRBV9 and TRBJ1-3; D is perhaps TRBD1 (5 bases). V dropped 3 bases and J dropped 0 bases, with 7 bases sitting between them. This CDR3 contains 14 residues. Germline CDR1 SGDLS, CDR2 YYNGEE. Written as DNA, the CDR3 is TGTGCCAGCAGCGCCAGGGACTCTGGAAACACCATATATTTT. Protein sequence: CASSARDSGNTIYF. Filled out from reference TRBV9 and TRBJ1-3, the complete variable domain reads DSGVTQTPKHLITATGQRVTLRCSPRSGDLSVYWYQQSLDQGLQFLIQYYNGEERAKGNILERFSAQQFPDLHSELNLSSLELGDSALYFCASSARDSGNTIYFGEGSWLTVV.

In its sample, this clone was seen once. This sequence joins TRBV7-9 and TRBJ1-4, with D maybe TRBD1 (5 bases). Deletions cut 3 bases from V and 7 bases from J, with 15 bases between. This CDR3 region has 15 residues. Per the germline V gene, CDR1 is SEHNR and CDR2 is FQNEAQ (reference sequence). This chain's CDR3 is CASSFSRQGGEKLFF. The CDR3 nucleotides are TGTGCCAGCAGCTTTTCCCGCCAGGGCGGTGAAAAACTGTTTTTT.

The rearrangement links TRBV4-1 to TRBJ1-2; no reliable D call. With 1 base removed from V and 4 bases from J, the gap between germline ends came to 13 bases. The V gene's germline CDR1 is MGHRA and CDR2 YSYEKL. The CDR3 is 15 amino acids. The CDR3 reads CASSQVAGSGYGYTF. For the CDR3, the DNA is TGCGCCAGCAGCCAAGTTGCCGGGTCGGGCTATGGCTACACCTTC.

This chain uses TRBV30 with TRBJ1-2; D is unresolved. This CDR3 is 11 amino acids long. CDR1 and CDR2 (germline): GTSNPN, SVGIG (reference sequence). V was pared by 4 bases and J by 5 bases, with 8 bases between. CDR3 region: CAWTVSYGYTF. The CDR3 bases are TGTGCCTGGACGGTTTCTTATGGCTACACCTTC.

The chain links TRBV15 to TRBJ2-7, with D hard to call. The length of the CDR3 is 12 residues. CDR1 and CDR2 from the germline V gene are LNHNV and YYDKDF (reference sequence). The V and J ends lost 3 bases and 3 bases respectively, with 6 bases between them. The CDR3: CATSSRGYEQYF. DNA of the CDR3: TGTGCCACCAGCAGTCGAGGCTACGAGCAGTACTTC.

The V and J genes are TRBV25-1 and TRBJ2-1, with D perhaps TRBD1 (5 bases). The V gene's germline CDR1 is MGHDK and CDR2 SYGVNS. V lost 2 bases to trimming and J lost 12 bases, with 11 bases between them. The CDR3 runs 12 residues. CDR3 sequence (DNA): TGTGCCAGCAGTGAAAATGGGCAGGGGCAGTTCTTC. The encoded protein is CASSENGQGQFF.

The V gene is TRBV4-3, the J gene TRBJ2-4; no clear D. Germline V CDR1 and CDR2: LGHNA, YSLEER. Trimming removed 0 bases at V and 6 bases at J, with 12 bases between. The CDR3 length is 15 residues. The DNA of the CDR3 is TGCGCCAGCAGCCAAGAATGGGTCGCAGGAAACATTCAGTACTTC. Its protein is CASSQEWVAGNIQYF.

In this sample, this clone turned up a few times. The chain couples TRBV5-6 to TRBJ2-2; D is unresolved. CDR3 length: 16 amino acids. Germline-derived CDR1 and CDR2 are SGHDT and YYEEEE. Deletions cut 0 bases from V and 0 bases from J, with 9 bases between. This CDR3 is CASSLVTAANTGELFF. As DNA, the CDR3 is TGTGCCAGCAGCTTGGTTACAGCCGCGAACACCGGGGAGCTGTTTTTT.

This clone was counted a few times. V is TRBV29-1 and J is TRBJ1-1; D not certain. Germline assignment: CDR1 SQVTM and CDR2 ANQGSEA. The V and J ends lost 0 bases and 7 bases respectively, with 12 bases between them. This CDR3 region has 13 residues. The CDR3 sequence: CSVEDLGKREAFF. Written as DNA, the CDR3 is TGCAGCGTTGAAGACCTCGGGAAACGTGAAGCTTTCTTT.

There are a few counts of this clone. CDR3: CASSQEYSPMRGEQYF. In DNA, the CDR3 is TGCGCCAGCAGCCAAGAATACTCCCCGATGCGGGGGGAGCAGTACTTC. The V call is TRBV4-3, the J call TRBJ2-7, with TRBD2 matching 7 bases. The CDR3 sequence is 16 residues long. Germline trimming cut 0 bases from V and 7 bases from J; bases unmatched to any gene: 12. Per the germline V gene, CDR1 is LGHNA and CDR2 is YSLEER.

The V gene is TRBV28, the J gene TRBJ1-2; D is possibly TRBD1 (5 bases). V was shortened by 8 bases and J by 7 bases, with 20 bases between the two germline ends. The CDR3 has 14 residues. CDR1 and CDR2 from the germline V gene are MDHEN and SYDVKM. The CDR3 loop is CASSLDPRRGGYTF. CDR3 nucleotide sequence: TGTGCCAGCTCGCTAGATCCGAGGAGGGGTGGCTACACCTTC.